The present entry profiles one T cell receptor (beta chain) with its context. Clones were sequenced by immunoSEQ multiplex PCR, and TCRdb holds only the in-frame ones, with some missing. This table has 200,000 to 300,000 clones, around 87% appearing once. This record comes from a study of Ad26.COV2.S vaccination and SARS-CoV-2 variants. The CDR3 is 13 amino acids. The V gene's germline CDR1 is SGHTA and CDR2 FQGNSA. The V and J ends lost 3 bases and 1 base respectively, with 6 bases between them. The treatment denotes: some 20 received Ad26.COV2.S at low or high dose, single or two shots; a few received placebo; per-sample allocation not given. All samples were drawn on day 63, counting from the first vaccine or placebo injection.

The sequences come from peripheral blood, collected in a trial of Ad26.COV2.S vaccine versus placebo. The TCR sequence derives from a person aged 18-60 years who received the Ad26.COV2.S COVID-19 vaccine or a placebo. The chain joins TRBV7-2 to TRBJ1-1; no firm D call. DNA of the CDR3: TGTGCCAGCAGCTTTTCAGGGAACACTGAAGCTTTCTTT. It yields the protein CASSFSGNTEAFF.